The 7 T cell receptor beta chains given below trace back to one sample, sequenced in a study of blood T cell repertoires in COVID-19. TCRdb's copy holds only in-frame clones and misses some; the assay was immunoSEQ multiplex PCR. This sample has fewer than 350,000 clones, with 75% to 90% found just once. The sample was peripheral blood. The receptor set was obtained from a woman in her 70s with COVID-19, enrolled during active disease.

The chain links TRBV6-2 or TRBV6-3 to TRBJ2-2; 8 bases map to TRBD1. CDR3 length: 15 residues. After removal of 6 bases from V and 3 bases from J, the junction contained 6 bases not matched to a gene. Germline CDR1 MNHEY, CDR2 SVGEGT. CDR3 loop: CASSLRQGYTGELFF. The CDR3 DNA follows: TGTGCCAGCAGCCTCAGACAGGGGTACACCGGGGAGCTGTTTTTT.

This clone was seen only once. The J gene is TRBJ2-3, the V gene TRBV5-4, with D possibly matching TRBD2 (5 bases). Trimming took off 6 bases at V and 6 bases at J, with 11 bases between the two ends. The CDR3 spans 12 residues. The germline V gene encodes CDR1 SGHNT and CDR2 YYREEE (reference sequence). The CDR3 here is CASNRDDDTQYF. The CDR3 nucleotides read TGTGCCAGCAATCGGGATGATGATACGCAGTATTTT. The entire variable domain, with the rest obtained from reference TRBV5-4 and TRBJ2-3, is as follows: ETGVTQSPTHLIKTRGQQVTLRCSSQSGHNTVSWYQQALGQGPQFIFQYYREEENGRGNFPPRFSGLQFPNYSSELNVNALELDDSALYLCASNRDDDTQYFGPGTRLTVL.

The chain joins TRBV28 to TRBJ1-4, with D unclear. Per the germline V gene, CDR1 is MDHEN and CDR2 is SYDVKM. Between the trimmed V and J ends, which lost 2 bases and 0 bases, there was a span of 4 bases. The CDR3 has 14 amino acids. The CDR3: CASSLLPTNEKLFF. The CDR3 bases are TGTGCCAGCAGTTTACTCCCAACTAATGAAAAACTGTTTTTT. Complete variable domain (other parts from reference TRBV28 and TRBJ1-4): DVKVTQSSRYLVKRTGEKVFLECVQDMDHENMFWYRQDPGLGLRLIYFSYDVKMKEKGDIPEGYSVSREKKERFSLILESASTNQTSMYLCASSLLPTNEKLFFGSGTQLSVL.

The V call is TRBV10-3, the J call TRBJ2-3; a weak D match, TRBD1 (6 bases). Germline V gene sequence: CDR1 ENHRY, CDR2 SYGVKD. With 9 bases removed from V and 2 bases from J, the gap between germline ends came to 9 bases. There are 12 residues in the CDR3. CDR3 sequence: CAIRTDTDTQYF. The DNA of the CDR3 is TGTGCCATTAGGACAGACACAGATACGCAGTATTTT.

The gene calls are TRBV5-1 and TRBJ2-3; D is perhaps TRBD2 (6 bases). V was shortened by 2 bases and J by 4 bases, with 11 bases between the two germline ends. The CDR3 length is 14 residues. Per germline, CDR1 SGHRS and CDR2 YFSETQ. The CDR3 spells CASSFGGIADTQYF. The CDR3 coding sequence is TGCGCCAGCAGCTTTGGGGGGATCGCAGATACGCAGTATTTT.

The chain couples TRBV30 to TRBJ2-5; D is uncertain. Germline V gene sequence: CDR1 GTSNPN, CDR2 SVGIG (reference sequence). Trimming removed 2 bases from V and 3 bases from J, with 4 bases in between. CDR3 size: 11 residues. The chain's CDR3 is CAWSSKETQYF. DNA of the CDR3: TGTGCCTGGAGTTCAAAAGAGACCCAGTACTTC.

The rearrangement joins TRBV18 to TRBJ1-6; D is undetermined. Germline V gene sequence: CDR1 KGHSH, CDR2 LQKENI. V was pared by 2 bases and J by 7 bases, with 12 bases between. The CDR3 is 15 residues long. The CDR3 DNA reads as TGTGCCAGCTCACCATCTCCACCGCTAAATTCACCCCTCCACTTT. This sequence encodes CASSPSPPLNSPLHF.